One sample yielded the 18 T cell receptor beta chains listed below, sequenced in a study of T cell responses to AZD1222 COVID-19 vaccine (dated by TCRdb to 2020 to 2023). The library was made by the immunoSEQ multiplex PCR assay. Imported from immuneACCESS, the table was reduced by TCRdb to in-frame sequences with V and J called. These copies leave out some clones; in studies compared against another copy, an unresolved V gene accounts for under half, and the cause of the remainder is not known. Here the sample has some 140,000 clones; about 94% occur a single time. The ten top clones hold more than 4.5% of the sample. This sample's time point label indicates: baseline before first vaccination. Source: peripheral blood, taken on day 0 of AZD1222 vaccination. These receptors all stem from an adult in good health.

The chain has TRBV5-1 and TRBJ1-1; D is undetermined. Germline V gene data show CDR1 as SGHRS and CDR2 as YFSETQ. Trimming took 4 bases from V and 5 from J, leaving 21 bases between them. The CDR3 spans 16 residues. The CDR3 DNA sequence: TGCGCCAGCAGCGTTACCGGGCCTCCGAAGGCTACTGAAGCTTTCTTT. Protein product: CASSVTGPPKATEAFF.

The J gene is TRBJ2-7, the V gene TRBV14; no definite D call. V gave up 4 bases and J gave up 2 bases, with 15 bases separating them. The CDR3 is 15 residues long. CDR1 is SGHDN and CDR2 is FVKESK in the germline V gene. CDR3 nucleotides: TGTGCCAGCAGCCCCTCCTATCCACTTACCTACGAGCAGTACTTC. It codes for CASSPSYPLTYEQYF. Drawing the rest from reference TRBV14 and TRBJ2-7, the complete variable domain is EAGVTQFPSHSVIEKGQTVTLRCDPISGHDNLYWYRRVMGKEIKFLLHFVKESKQDESGMPNNRFLAERTGGTYSTLKVQPAELEDSGVYFCASSPSYPLTYEQYFGPGTRLTVT.

The chain couples TRBV7-2 to TRBJ1-1; D uncertain. Deletions cut 1 base from V and 2 bases from J, with 8 bases between. The CDR3 has 14 residues. Germline lookup yields CDR1 SGHTA and CDR2 FQGNSA. The CDR3 region has the DNA TGTGCCAGCAGCTTAGAACCGACCAACACTGAAGCTTTCTTT. This translates into CASSLEPTNTEAFF.

The genes are TRBV9 and TRBJ2-7, with 7 bases that match TRBD2. There are 16 residues in the CDR3. Germline CDR1 and CDR2: SGDLS and YYNGEE. Trimming cost V 7 bases and J 2 bases; bases outside gene matches: 15. The CDR3: CASGGGLTAGPYEQYF. CDR3 in DNA: TGTGCCAGCGGCGGGGGTTTGACAGCCGGACCCTACGAGCAGTACTTC. The full variable domain, completed using reference TRBV9 and TRBJ2-7, is DSGVTQTPKHLITATGQRVTLRCSPRSGDLSVYWYQQSLDQGLQFLIQYYNGEERAKGNILERFSAQQFPDLHSELNLSSLELGDSALYFCASGGGLTAGPYEQYFGPGTRLTVT.

The gene calls are TRBV9 and TRBJ2-7, with 9 bases fitting TRBD1. Germline values: CDR1 SGDLS, CDR2 YYNGEE. The CDR3 runs to 13 residues. V was pared by 3 bases and J by 4 bases, with 2 bases of the junction left unmatched. This CDR3 is CASSAGTGYEQYF. For the CDR3, the DNA is TGTGCCAGCAGCGCTGGGACAGGGTACGAGCAGTACTTC.

The V gene is TRBV5-1, the J gene TRBJ2-7, with TRBD1 matching over 9 bases. V shed 1 base and J 6 bases; nucleotides not matched to a gene: 5. Germline loops: CDR1 SGHRS, CDR2 YFSETQ. This CDR3 has 14 residues. CDR3 bases: TGCGCCAGCAGCTTGTATACAGGGGGCGGCGAGCAGTACTTC. This gives the protein CASSLYTGGGEQYF.

The chain joins TRBV6-1 to TRBJ2-1, with 8 bases aligning to TRBD2. V was pared by 2 bases and J by 0 bases, with 0 bases of the junction left unmatched. This CDR3 spans 15 amino acids. Germline lookup yields CDR1 MNHNS and CDR2 SASEGT. CDR3 nucleotides: TGTGCCAGCAGTGAAACTAGCGGCTCCTACAATGAGCAGTTCTTC. This gives the protein CASSETSGSYNEQFF.

V gene TRBV14 combines with J gene TRBJ2-3; tentatively, D is TRBD1 or TRBD2 (6 bases each). V was shortened by 3 bases and J by 4 bases, with 8 bases between the two germline ends. The germline gives CDR1 SGHDN, CDR2 FVKESK. The CDR3 extends over 13 amino acids. In DNA form, the CDR3 reads TGTGCCAGCAGCCAGAGGGGGGCAGATACGCAGTATTTT. Translation gives CASSQRGADTQYF.

The genes are TRBV4-1 and TRBJ2-7; 12 nucleotides line up with TRBD2. V lost 10 bases, J lost 2 bases, and 9 bases stayed unmatched. In germline, CDR1 is MGHRA, CDR2 YSYEKL. This CDR3 comprises 15 residues. As DNA, the CDR3 is TGCGCCACCTCCCCACTAGCGGGAGGTACCTACGAGCAGTACTTC. It specifies CATSPLAGGTYEQYF.

The V gene is TRBV6-2 or TRBV6-3, the J gene TRBJ1-5, with D hard to call. Germline V CDR1 and CDR2: MNHEY, SVGEGT. The CDR3 length is 14 residues. V was cut by 5 bases and J by 6 bases, with 14 bases left in between. CDR3 DNA: TGTGCCAGCAGTCCCCGGCCCGAGGGTCAGCCCCAGCATTTT. Amino acid sequence: CASSPRPEGQPQHF.

The chain carries TRBV19 and TRBJ1-5; D is possibly TRBD1 (5 bases). The germline V gene encodes CDR1 LNHDA and CDR2 SQIVND (reference sequence). V was cut by 3 bases and J by 3 bases, with 18 bases left in between. This CDR3 contains 17 residues. CDR3 DNA sequence: TGTGCCAGTAGTATCTTATCCCCGACAGACCCCAATCAGCCCCAGCATTTT. This gives the protein CASSILSPTDPNQPQHF.

This chain links TRBV7-9 with TRBJ2-1; D remains ambiguous. Germline V lookup: CDR1 SEHNR, CDR2 FQNEAQ (reference sequence). The CDR3 extends over 13 amino acids. The V gene lost 1 base and the J gene lost 5 bases, with 6 bases spanning the gap. CDR3 amino acids: CASSLGLDNEQFF. DNA of the CDR3: TGTGCCAGCAGCTTAGGACTGGACAATGAGCAGTTCTTC.

The CDR3 is CASSKCSYEQYF. The CDR3 region has the DNA TGTGCCAGCAGCAAATGCTCCTACGAGCAGTACTTC. The chain joins TRBV21-1 to TRBJ2-7. TRBV21-1 is reported as a pseudogene. The CDR3 is 12 amino acids.

The V and J genes are TRBV7-8 and TRBJ1-2, with 8 bases lining up with TRBD1. Trimming at V came to 5 bases and at J to 2 bases, leaving 4 bases not matched to a gene. This CDR3 has 14 amino acids. Germline lookup yields CDR1 SGHVS and CDR2 FQNEAQ. The CDR3 nucleotides read TGTGCCAGCAGCATTGGACAGGGCAACTATGGCTACACCTTC. It translates to CASSIGQGNYGYTF.

V usage is TRBV4-1 and J usage is TRBJ1-1, with D unresolved. The CDR3 runs to 12 residues. V shed 5 bases and J shed 4 bases, with 8 bases lying between them. CDR1 is MGHRA and CDR2 is YSYEKL in the germline V gene. This CDR3 reads CASSKVGTEAFF. In DNA form, the CDR3 reads TGCGCCAGCAGCAAGGTGGGCACTGAAGCTTTCTTT.

The chain joins TRBV24-1 to TRBJ2-3; D not resolved. CDR3 length equals 16 residues. The germline CDR1 and CDR2 sequences are KGHDR and SFDVKD. Trimming took 4 bases from V and 4 from J, leaving 17 bases between them. The CDR3 spells CATSEALKSHADTQYF. The CDR3 DNA reads as TGTGCCACCAGTGAAGCCCTCAAGAGCCATGCAGATACGCAGTATTTT.

The rearrangement joins TRBV5-1 to TRBJ2-7; 10 bases are a match to TRBD2. This CDR3 has 14 amino acids. Germline CDR1 reads SGHRS; CDR2 reads YFSETQ. Unmatched junction bases numbered 1, after V lost 2 bases and J lost 2 bases. CDR3 loop: CASSLAGGAYEQYF. The CDR3 DNA follows: TGCGCCAGCAGCTTAGCGGGAGGGGCCTACGAGCAGTACTTC.

The genes are TRBV7-3 and TRBJ1-2; a possible D gene is TRBD1 (6 bases). The length of the CDR3 is 14 residues. Germline V gives CDR1 SGHTA, CDR2 FQGTGA. V lost 2 bases and J 2 bases, leaving 9 bases between the germline ends. The DNA of the CDR3 is TGTGCCAGCAGCTTACTAGGGGGAAACTATGGCTACACCTTC. Translation: CASSLLGGNYGYTF. Full variable domain (remainder filled in from reference TRBV7-3 and TRBJ1-2): GAGVSQTPSNKVTEKGKYVELRCDPISGHTALYWYRQSLGQGPEFLIYFQGTGAADDSGLPNDRFFAVRPEGSVSTLKIQRTERGDSAVYLCASSLLGGNYGYTFGSGTRLTVV.